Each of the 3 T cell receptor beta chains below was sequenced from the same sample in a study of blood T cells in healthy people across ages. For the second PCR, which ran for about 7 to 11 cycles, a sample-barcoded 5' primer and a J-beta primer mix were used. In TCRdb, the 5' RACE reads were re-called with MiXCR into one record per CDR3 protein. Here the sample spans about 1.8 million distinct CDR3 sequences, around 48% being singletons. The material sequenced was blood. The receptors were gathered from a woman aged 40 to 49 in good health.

Here the CDR3 reads CASSLSTGRTSYNEQFF. The CDR3 region has the DNA TGTGCCAGCAGTTTATCCACGGGACGGACTTCCTACAATGAGCAGTTCTTC. The rearrangement uses TRBV27 and TRBJ2-1, with D possibly being TRBD1 or TRBD2 (5 bases each). CDR1 is MNHEY and CDR2 is SMNVEV in the germline V gene (reference sequence). This CDR3 is built from 17 residues. V lost 0 bases, J lost 1 base, and 13 bases lay in between.

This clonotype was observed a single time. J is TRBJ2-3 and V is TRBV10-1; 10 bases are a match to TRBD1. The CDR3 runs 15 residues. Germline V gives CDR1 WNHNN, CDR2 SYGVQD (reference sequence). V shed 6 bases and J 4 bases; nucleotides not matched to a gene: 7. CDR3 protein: CASRNGQGVADTQYF. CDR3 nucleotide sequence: TGCGCCAGCAGAAATGGACAGGGGGTCGCAGATACGCAGTATTTT.

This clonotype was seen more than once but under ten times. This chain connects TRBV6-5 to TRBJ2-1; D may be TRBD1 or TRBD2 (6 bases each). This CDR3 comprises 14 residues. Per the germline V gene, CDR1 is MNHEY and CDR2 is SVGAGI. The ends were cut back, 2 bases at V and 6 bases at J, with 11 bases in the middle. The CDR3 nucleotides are TGTGCCAGCAGTTACGAGGGGGGCCCCAATGAGCAGTTCTTC. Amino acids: CASSYEGGPNEQFF.